This T cell receptor (beta chain) was identified during a study of T cell responses to AZD1222 COVID-19 vaccine. Between the trimmed V and J ends, which lost 4 bases and 5 bases, there was a span of 14 bases. CDR3 length equals 14 residues. The germline V gene encodes CDR1 MNHEY and CDR2 SVGAGI. Generated by immunoSEQ multiplex PCR, the TCRdb table keeps only in-frame clones and is missing some. The sample lists roughly 80,000 clones, around nine tenths occurring once. The rearrangement links TRBV6-5 to TRBJ2-5, with D possibly matching TRBD2 (5 bases). The source material was peripheral blood, sampled on day 0 of MenACWY control vaccination. The clonotype comes from an adult in good health. As DNA, the CDR3 is TGTGCCAGCAGTTGGAGCGGACGGGTCGAGACCCAGTACTTC. It translates to CASSWSGRVETQYF.